These T cell receptor beta chains were read from a single sample in a study of CD8 T cells in Susac syndrome. TCRdb re-derived calls from the immunoSEQ multiplex PCR reads in MiXCR, one entry per CDR3 protein. This table has 300,000 or so distinct CDR3 sequences, under 95% appearing once. Sequencing was done on a sample of CD4+ T cells from PBMCs. Receptor source: a human donor with multiple sclerosis. Both conserved end residues are part of each CDR3. Each record gives: D gene, J gene, clone size, V gene, CDR3 DNA, CDR3 protein. A D gene is named only where the DNA matches it firmly. Some rows have no size entry. The others give once, few or many, or a class for an expanded clone.

.	TRBJ1-4	.	TRBV5-8	TGTGCCAGCAGTCTGGGGAGTGTGGGGGAAAAACTGTTTTTT	CASSLGSVGEKLFF
.	TRBJ2-1	.	TRBV24-1	TGTGCCACCAGTGATTCGGGCGTCCCGGGAACTAGTAACAATGAGCAGTTCTTC	CATSDSGVPGTSNNEQFF
TRBD2	TRBJ2-2	.	TRBV12-5	TGTGCTAGTGGTTCCTGGACCTTAGCGGGAGCGACCGGGGAGCTGTTTTTT	CASGSWTLAGATGELFF
TRBD2	TRBJ2-7	.	TRBV5-1	TGCGCCAGCAGCTCCAGCGGGGGTTTGGGGGAGCAGTACTTC	CASSSSGGLGEQYF
.	TRBJ2-3	once	TRBV2	TGTGCCAGCAGTGAAGTCTGGCGGAGCACAGATACGCAGTATTTT	CASSEVWRSTDTQYF
TRBD1	TRBJ2-7	.	TRBV7-9	TGTGCCAGCAGCTTAGGGGACAGGGGTAACGAGCAGTACTTC	CASSLGDRGNEQYF
.	TRBJ2-5	.	TRBV7-9	TGTGCCAGCAGCTTAGGCGGCGGCCAAGAGACCCAGTACTTC	CASSLGGGQETQYF
.	TRBJ1-1	once	TRBV20-1	TGCAGTGCTCCACAAGACATGAACACTGAAGCTTTCTTT	CSAPQDMNTEAFF
.	TRBJ2-2	.	TRBV4-2	TGTGCCAGCAGCCAAGACCATTTGGACCACATTACGGGCACCGGGGAGCTGTTTTTT	CASSQDHLDHITGTGELFF
.	TRBJ2-7	.	TRBV20-1	TGCAGTGCTAGAGATAGAGCGGACGAGCAGTACTTC	CSARDRADEQYF
.	TRBJ2-7	.	TRBV7-2	TGTGCCAGCAGCTTACCCGGTCCCCACGAGCAGTACTTC	CASSLPGPHEQYF
.	TRBJ1-6	.	TRBV30	TGTGCCTGGACCCGAGGGGCCTCCTATAATTCACCCCTCCACTTT	CAWTRGASYNSPLHF
TRBD1	TRBJ1-5	.	TRBV7-2	TGTGCCAGCAGCTTAAATTCAGGGGGAAATCAGCCCCAGCATTTT	CASSLNSGGNQPQHF
.	TRBJ2-2	once	TRBV7-2	TGTGCCAGCAGCATTTCAGTTTCGAACACCGGGGAGCTGTTTTTT	CASSISVSNTGELFF
TRBD2	TRBJ2-1	.	TRBV4-2	TGTGCCAGCAGCCCCCGGCAGGGCGGGAGGCCCCAGGCGAGGGAGCAGTTCTTC	CASSPRQGGRPQAREQFF
TRBD1	TRBJ2-1	once	TRBV5-6	TGTGCCAGCAGCTTGGAGGCCAGGGGGCAAGTTCTGTTCTTC	CASSLEARGQVLFF
.	TRBJ2-6	.	TRBV7-2	TGTGCCAGCAGCTTATCGTTTGGAGGGGCTGGGGCCAACGTCCTGACTTTC	CASSLSFGGAGANVLTF
.	TRBJ2-7	.	TRBV7-6	TGTGCCAGCAGCCCGCAGGGTGGCGAGCAGTACTTC	CASSPQGGEQYF
TRBD1	TRBJ2-2	.	TRBV11-2	TGTGCCAGCAGCCTACGGGACAGGGTGAACACCGGGGAGCTGTTTTTT	CASSLRDRVNTGELFF
TRBD2	TRBJ2-1	.	TRBV4-1	TGCGCCAGCAGCCCAGGGGGAGGGACTAGCGGGAGAAATGAGCAGTTCTTC	CASSPGGGTSGRNEQFF
TRBD2	TRBJ2-7	.	TRBV12-3/TRBV12-4	TGTGCCAGCAGTTTAATGGGGCTAGCGGCCTACGAGCAGTACTTC	CASSLMGLAAYEQYF
.	TRBJ2-7	once	TRBV12-3/TRBV12-4	TGTGCCAGCAGTCCACAGGGTCCGAAATACGAGCAGTACTTC	CASSPQGPKYEQYF